The clone carrying this T cell receptor (beta chain) was detected only a few times. This record comes from a study of blood T cell repertoires in COVID-19. Overall study: Sites in the United States, Italy and Spain provided acute and convalescent COVID-19 samples. From T cells, B-cell-depleted T cells, or PBMCs came the material, which was cDNA or gDNA.

Methods used by the authors: By means of reference gene primer amplification, nucleated cell counts were estimated. Method: immunoSEQ multiplex PCR; TCRdb's copy keeps in-frame clones and lacks some. V, J and clone size are those of that table, while D and trimming were read from the DNA. The sample consists of around 99,000 clones, 75% to 85% of them appearing once. Germline CDR1 SGHRS, CDR2 YFSETQ. J was trimmed by 5 bases and V by 6 bases; bases with no gene match: 4. The CDR3 contains 13 residues. The rearrangement uses TRBV5-1 and TRBJ2-1; the match to TRBD2 covers 8 bases. Sequences were obtained from peripheral blood. The clonotype comes from a woman older than 75 with active or convalescent COVID-19. CDR3 DNA: TGCGCCAGCAAACTAGCGGCGGACAATGAGCAGTTCTTC. Its translation is CASKLAADNEQFF.